The 7 T cell receptor beta chains below come from one sample, sequenced in a study of OX40 agonist ivuxolimab in advanced cancers. Produced via immunoSEQ multiplex PCR; TCRdb's table is partial and in-frame only. In the table there are approximately 72,000 clones, about 79% of which are singletons. Source: CD4+ or CD8+ T cells sorted from blood, taken in a trial of the OX40 agonist ivuxolimab. The source is an adult with an advanced solid tumor such as melanoma, head and neck, liver or kidney cancer.

The chain combines TRBV7-2 with TRBJ2-7; tentatively, D is TRBD2 (5 bases). CDR3 size: 15 residues. Trimming left V 1 base short and J 4 bases short, with 14 bases between. Germline V lookup: CDR1 SGHTA, CDR2 FQGNSA. The CDR3 spells CASSLVYGIGYEQYF. The DNA for the CDR3 is TGTGCCAGCAGCTTAGTCTACGGGATAGGTTACGAGCAGTACTTC.

The J gene is TRBJ2-7, the V gene TRBV7-2, with a possible D match to TRBD1 (6 bases). Germline lookup yields CDR1 SGHTA and CDR2 FQGNSA. This CDR3 comprises 13 residues. V gave up 1 base and J gave up 6 bases, with 10 bases separating them. The CDR3, as DNA: TGTGCCAGCAGCTTAGGTCCAGGGGCCGAGCAGTACTTC. Protein product: CASSLGPGAEQYF.

The V call is TRBV28, the J call TRBJ1-1; TRBD1 matches at 9 bases. The CDR3 length is 16 residues. The V and J ends lost 5 bases and 3 bases, in that order; junction bases with no gene match: 10. Germline V gives CDR1 MDHEN, CDR2 SYDVKM. The CDR3 DNA follows: TGTGCCAGCAGTGACGTTACAGGGGGCCCGGACACTGAAGCTTTCTTT. This gives the protein CASSDVTGGPDTEAFF.

This chain joins TRBV28 and TRBJ2-7, with TRBD2 as a possible D gene (5 bases). V lost 5 bases to trimming and J lost 3 bases, with 14 bases between them. The CDR3 is made up of 14 amino acids. CDR1 is MDHEN, CDR2 SYDVKM, per germline. CDR3 DNA: TGTGCCAGCAGTACACCCGAGGGTAGCTACGAGCAGTACTTC. Translation: CASSTPEGSYEQYF.

The chain couples TRBV19 to TRBJ2-7; weak D call: TRBD1 (5 bases). Germline V gene lookup returns CDR1 LNHDA and CDR2 SQIVND (reference sequence). The CDR3 is 12 amino acids. The V end was cut by 10 bases, the J end by 2 bases, with 12 bases between. CDR3 DNA sequence: TGTGCCACCATGGACAAAGCCTACGAGCAGTACTTC. This codes for CATMDKAYEQYF.

The chain carries TRBV11-2 and TRBJ1-4; the D gene is possibly TRBD1 (6 bases). Germline CDR1 is SGHAT and CDR2 is FQNNGV. Trimming removed 3 bases from V and 6 bases from J, with 14 bases in between. The CDR3 consists of 15 residues. This CDR3 reads CASSFQGLPDEKLFF. The CDR3 DNA sequence: TGTGCCAGCAGCTTCCAGGGGCTACCTGATGAAAAACTGTTTTTT.

The gene calls are TRBV19 and TRBJ2-1; TRBD2 matches at 13 bases. The CDR3 extends over 15 amino acids. V was clipped by 4 bases and J by 9 bases; unmatched bases: 6. Looked up from germline, CDR1 is LNHDA and CDR2 is SQIVND (reference sequence). CDR3 amino acids: CASSRGTSGTGEQFF. DNA of the CDR3: TGTGCCAGTAGTAGAGGGACTAGCGGGACGGGTGAGCAGTTCTTC. The full variable domain, in which reference TRBV19 and TRBJ2-1 provide the parts outside the CDR3, is DGGITQSPKYLFRKEGQNVTLSCEQNLNHDAMYWYRQDPGQGLRLIYYSQIVNDFQKGDIAEGYSVSREKKESFPLTVTSAQKNPTAFYLCASSRGTSGTGEQFFGPGTRLTVL.